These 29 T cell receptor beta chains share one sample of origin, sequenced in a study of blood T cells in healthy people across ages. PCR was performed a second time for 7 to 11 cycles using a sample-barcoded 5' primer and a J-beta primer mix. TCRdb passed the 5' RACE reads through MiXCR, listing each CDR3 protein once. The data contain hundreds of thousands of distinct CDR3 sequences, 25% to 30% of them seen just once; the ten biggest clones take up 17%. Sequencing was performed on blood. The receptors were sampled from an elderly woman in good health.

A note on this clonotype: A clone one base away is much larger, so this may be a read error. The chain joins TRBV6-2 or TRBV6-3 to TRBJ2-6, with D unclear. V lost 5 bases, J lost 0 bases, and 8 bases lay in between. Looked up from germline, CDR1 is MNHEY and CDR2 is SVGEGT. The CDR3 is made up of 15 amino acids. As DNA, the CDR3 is TGTGCCAGCAGTGTTAGGAGCTCTGGGGCCAACGTCCTGACTTTC. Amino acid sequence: CASSVRSSGANVLTF.

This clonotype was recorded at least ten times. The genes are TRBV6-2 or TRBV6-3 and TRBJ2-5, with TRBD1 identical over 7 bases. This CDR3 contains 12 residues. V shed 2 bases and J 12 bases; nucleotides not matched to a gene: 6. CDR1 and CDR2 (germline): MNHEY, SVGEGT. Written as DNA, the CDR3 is TGTGCCAGCAGTTACCGACAGGGAAGCAAGTACTTC. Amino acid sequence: CASSYRQGSKYF.

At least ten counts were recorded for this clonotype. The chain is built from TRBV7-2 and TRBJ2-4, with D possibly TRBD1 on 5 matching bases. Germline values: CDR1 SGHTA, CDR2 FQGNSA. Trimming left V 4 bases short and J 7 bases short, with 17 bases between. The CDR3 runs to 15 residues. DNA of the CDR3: TGTGCCAGCAGCTCAAACAGGAACCTCTGGAACATTCAGTACTTC. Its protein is CASSSNRNLWNIQYF.

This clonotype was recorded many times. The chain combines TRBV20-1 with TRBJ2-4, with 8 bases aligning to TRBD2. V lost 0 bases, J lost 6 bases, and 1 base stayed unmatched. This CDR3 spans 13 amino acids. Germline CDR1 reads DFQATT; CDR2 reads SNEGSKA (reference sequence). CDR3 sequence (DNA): TGCAGTGCTAGAGAGGGACTAGTAAACATTCAGTACTTC. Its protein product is CSAREGLVNIQYF.

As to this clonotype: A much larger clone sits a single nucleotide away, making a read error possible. CDR3 DNA: TGTGCCAGCAGTTTCCCGAGAGGACAGTCCCAGCATTTT. Amino acid sequence: CASSFPRGQSQHF. The chain is built from TRBV12-3 or TRBV12-4 and TRBJ1-5; a weak D match, TRBD1 (6 bases). Trimming stripped 3 bases from V and 11 bases from J, with 14 bases between. This CDR3 region has 13 residues.

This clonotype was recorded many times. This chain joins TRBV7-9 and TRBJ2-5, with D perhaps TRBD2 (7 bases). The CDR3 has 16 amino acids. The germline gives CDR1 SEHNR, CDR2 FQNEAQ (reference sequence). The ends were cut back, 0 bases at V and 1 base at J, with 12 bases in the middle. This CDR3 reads CASSLALGGRQETQYF. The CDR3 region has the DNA TGTGCCAGCAGCTTAGCGTTGGGGGGGCGCCAAGAGACCCAGTACTTC.

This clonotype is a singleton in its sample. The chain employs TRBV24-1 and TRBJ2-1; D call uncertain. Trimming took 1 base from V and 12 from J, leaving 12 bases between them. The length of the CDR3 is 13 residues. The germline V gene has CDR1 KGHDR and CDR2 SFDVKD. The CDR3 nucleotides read TGTGCCACCAGTGATTTCGGTTCCCCGGGGCAGTTCTTC. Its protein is CATSDFGSPGQFF.

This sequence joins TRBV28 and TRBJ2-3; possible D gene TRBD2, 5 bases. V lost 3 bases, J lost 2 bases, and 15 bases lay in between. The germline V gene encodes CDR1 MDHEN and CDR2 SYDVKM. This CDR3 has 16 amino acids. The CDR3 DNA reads TGTGCCAGCAGTTTGTACTGGGCCCGGGACACAGATACGCAGTATTTT. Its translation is CASSLYWARDTDTQYF.

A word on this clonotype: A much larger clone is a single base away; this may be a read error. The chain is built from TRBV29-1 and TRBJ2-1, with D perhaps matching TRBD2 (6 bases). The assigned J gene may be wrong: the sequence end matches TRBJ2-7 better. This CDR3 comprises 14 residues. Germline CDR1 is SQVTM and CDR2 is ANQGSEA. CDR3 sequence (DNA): TGCAGCGTTGACGGAGGGAAAGGCTACAATGAGCAGTACTTC. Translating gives CSVDGGKGYNEQYF.

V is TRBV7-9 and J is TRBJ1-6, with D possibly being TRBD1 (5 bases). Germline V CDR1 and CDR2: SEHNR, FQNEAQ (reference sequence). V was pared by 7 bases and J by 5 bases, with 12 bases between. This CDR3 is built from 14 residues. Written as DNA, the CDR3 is TGTGCCAGCACCCGAGCGGGGGATAATTCACCCCTCCACTTT. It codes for CASTRAGDNSPLHF.

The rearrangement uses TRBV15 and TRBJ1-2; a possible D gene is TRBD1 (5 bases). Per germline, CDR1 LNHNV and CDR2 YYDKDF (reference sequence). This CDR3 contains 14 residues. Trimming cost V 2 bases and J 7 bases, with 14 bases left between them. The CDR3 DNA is TGTGCCACCAGCAGAAAGATTACAGGATCTGGCTACACCTTC. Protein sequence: CATSRKITGSGYTF.

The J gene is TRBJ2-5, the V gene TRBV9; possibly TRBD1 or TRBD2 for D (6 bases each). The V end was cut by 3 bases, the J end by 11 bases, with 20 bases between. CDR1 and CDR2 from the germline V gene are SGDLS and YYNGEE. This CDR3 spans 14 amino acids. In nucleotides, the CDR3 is TGTGCCAGCAGCGGATCGGGGGACACGGGAGAGCAGTACTTC. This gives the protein CASSGSGDTGEQYF.

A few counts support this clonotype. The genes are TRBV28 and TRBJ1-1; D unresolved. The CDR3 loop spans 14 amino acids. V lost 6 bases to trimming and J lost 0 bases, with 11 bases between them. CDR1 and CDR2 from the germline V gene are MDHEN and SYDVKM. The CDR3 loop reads CASRGGIMNTEAFF. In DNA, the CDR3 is TGTGCCAGCAGGGGAGGGATCATGAACACTGAAGCTTTCTTT.

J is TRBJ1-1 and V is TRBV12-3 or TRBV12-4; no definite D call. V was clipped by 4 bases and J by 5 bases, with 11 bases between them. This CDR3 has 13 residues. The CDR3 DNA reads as TGTGCCAGCAGTTACCGGTCGCATACTGAAGCTTTCTTT. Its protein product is CASSYRSHTEAFF.

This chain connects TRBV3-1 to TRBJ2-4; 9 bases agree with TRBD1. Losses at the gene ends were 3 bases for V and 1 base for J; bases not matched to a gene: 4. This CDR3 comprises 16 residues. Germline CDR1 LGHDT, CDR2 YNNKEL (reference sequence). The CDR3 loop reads CASSQYRGLAKNIQYF. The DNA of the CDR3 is TGTGCCAGCAGCCAGTACAGGGGGCTGGCCAAAAACATTCAGTACTTC.

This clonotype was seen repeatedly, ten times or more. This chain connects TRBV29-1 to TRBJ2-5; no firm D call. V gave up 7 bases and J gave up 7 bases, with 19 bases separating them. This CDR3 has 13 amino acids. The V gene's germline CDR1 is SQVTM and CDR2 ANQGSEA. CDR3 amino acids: CSARLPLVGTQYF. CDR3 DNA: TGCAGCGCCCGACTCCCCCTCGTAGGGACCCAGTACTTC.

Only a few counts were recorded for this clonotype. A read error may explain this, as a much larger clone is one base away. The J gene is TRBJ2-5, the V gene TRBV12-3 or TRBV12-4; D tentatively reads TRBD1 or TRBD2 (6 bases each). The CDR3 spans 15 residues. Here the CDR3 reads CANSLGGPTKETQYF. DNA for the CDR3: TGTGCCAACAGTTTAGGGGGGCCCACAAAGGAGACCCAGTACTTC.

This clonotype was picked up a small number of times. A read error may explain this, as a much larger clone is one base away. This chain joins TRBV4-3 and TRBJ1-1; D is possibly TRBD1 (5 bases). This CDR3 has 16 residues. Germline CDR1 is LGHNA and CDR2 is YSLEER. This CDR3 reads CASNQDRQIRGIEAFF. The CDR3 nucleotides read TGCGCCAGCAACCAAGATCGCCAAATTAGGGGCATTGAAGCTTTCTTT.

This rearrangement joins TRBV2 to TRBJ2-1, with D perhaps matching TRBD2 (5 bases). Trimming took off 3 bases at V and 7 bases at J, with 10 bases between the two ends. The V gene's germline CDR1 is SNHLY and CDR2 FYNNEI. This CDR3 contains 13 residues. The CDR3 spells CASSDSEVNEQFF. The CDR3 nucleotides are TGTGCCAGCAGTGATTCGGAGGTGAATGAGCAGTTCTTC.

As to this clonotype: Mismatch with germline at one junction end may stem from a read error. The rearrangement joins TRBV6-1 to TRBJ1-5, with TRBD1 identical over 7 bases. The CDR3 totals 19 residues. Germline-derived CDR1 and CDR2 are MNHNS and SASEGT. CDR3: CANSEQRGWRQGGHQPQHF. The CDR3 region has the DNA TGTGCCAACAGTGAACAGCGAGGGTGGAGACAGGGAGGACATCAGCCCCAGCATTTT.

The CDR3 DNA follows: TGTGCCAGCAGCGCGACAGGGCACAGGCTTTACAATGAGCAGTTCTTC. Translating gives CASSATGHRLYNEQFF. The rearrangement links TRBV12-3 or TRBV12-4 to TRBJ2-1; 7 nucleotides align to TRBD1. This CDR3 has 16 amino acids. The V segment lost 6 bases and the J segment 4 bases; nucleotides outside the gene matches: 12.

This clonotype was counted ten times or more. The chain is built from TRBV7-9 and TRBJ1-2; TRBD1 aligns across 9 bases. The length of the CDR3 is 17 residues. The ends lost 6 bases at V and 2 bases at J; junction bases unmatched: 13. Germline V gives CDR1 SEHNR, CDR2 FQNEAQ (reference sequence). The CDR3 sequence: CASSPPGQGPLNYGYTF. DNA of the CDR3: TGTGCCAGCAGTCCCCCGGGACAGGGCCCACTCAACTATGGCTACACCTTC.

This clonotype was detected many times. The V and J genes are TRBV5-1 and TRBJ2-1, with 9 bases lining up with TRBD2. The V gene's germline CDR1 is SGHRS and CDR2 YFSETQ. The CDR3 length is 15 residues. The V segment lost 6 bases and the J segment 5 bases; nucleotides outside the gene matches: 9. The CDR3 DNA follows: TGCGCCAGCACGGTTTTAGCGGGGGTGAACAATGAGCAGTTCTTC. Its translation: CASTVLAGVNNEQFF.

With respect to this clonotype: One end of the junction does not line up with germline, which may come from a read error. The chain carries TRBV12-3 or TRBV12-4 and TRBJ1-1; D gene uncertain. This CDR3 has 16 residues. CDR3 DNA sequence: TGTGCCGGCAGTTTCGATTACGGCTTCTCGAACACTGAAGCTTTCTTT. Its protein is CAGSFDYGFSNTEAFF.

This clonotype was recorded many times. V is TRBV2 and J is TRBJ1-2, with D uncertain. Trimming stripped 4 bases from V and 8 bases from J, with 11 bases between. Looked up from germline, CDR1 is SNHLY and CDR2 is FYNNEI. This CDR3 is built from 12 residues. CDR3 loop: CASSVARAGYTF. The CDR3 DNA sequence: TGTGCCAGCAGTGTAGCTCGGGCCGGCTACACCTTC.

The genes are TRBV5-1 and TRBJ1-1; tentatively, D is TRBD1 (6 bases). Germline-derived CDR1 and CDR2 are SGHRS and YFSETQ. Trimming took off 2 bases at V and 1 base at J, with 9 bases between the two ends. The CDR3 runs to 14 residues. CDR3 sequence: CASSFPTGNTEAFF. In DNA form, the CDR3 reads TGCGCCAGCAGCTTCCCGACAGGGAACACTGAAGCTTTCTTT.

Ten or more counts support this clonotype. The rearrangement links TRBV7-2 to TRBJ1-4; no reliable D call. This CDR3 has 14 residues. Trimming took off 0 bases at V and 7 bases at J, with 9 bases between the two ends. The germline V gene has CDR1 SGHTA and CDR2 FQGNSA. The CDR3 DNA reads TGTGCCAGCAGCTTAGCCGGACTTGGTGAAAAACTGTTTTTT. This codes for CASSLAGLGEKLFF.

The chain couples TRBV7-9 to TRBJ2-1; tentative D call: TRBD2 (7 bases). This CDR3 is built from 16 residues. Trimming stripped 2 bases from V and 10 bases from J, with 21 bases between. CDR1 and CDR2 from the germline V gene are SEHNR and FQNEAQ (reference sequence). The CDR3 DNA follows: TGTGCCAGCAGCTTACACGCGGGGGCTAATTTGGTGGAGCAGTTCTTC. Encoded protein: CASSLHAGANLVEQFF.

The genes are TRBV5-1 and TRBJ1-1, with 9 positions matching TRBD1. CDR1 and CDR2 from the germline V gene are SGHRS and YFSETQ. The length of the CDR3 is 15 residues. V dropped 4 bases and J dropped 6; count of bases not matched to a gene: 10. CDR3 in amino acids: CASSVTGGSGPEAFF. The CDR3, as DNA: TGCGCCAGCAGCGTTACAGGGGGCTCCGGTCCTGAAGCTTTCTTT.